This T cell receptor (beta chain) was identified in a study of vaccination and CD4 T cells after COVID-19. Whole-study context: Post-COVID samples had a sampling time that fell a median approximately 93 days after diagnosis (range 35 to 161). The stimulating agents, overlapping spike peptides, came from SARS-CoV-2, HCoV-NL63, HCoV-OC43 and HCoV-229E.

This clonotype came up once. Antigen specificity is unknown. The treatment denotes: roughly ten-day PBMC culture with coronavirus spike peptide pools or control peptides (ViraFEST assay). Study-level findings and limits: The median count of SARS-CoV-2-reactive clonotypes rose from 21 to 38, not significantly.

An Oncomine TCR Beta short-read assay was used to sequence the DNA from cultured CD4+ T cells. TCRdb re-called the PCR reads through MiXCR, storing one row per CDR3 protein. The repertoire holds about 18,000 distinct CDR3 sequences, with roughly 50% as singletons. Germline CDR1 and CDR2: DFQATT and SNEGSKA (reference sequence). Trimming took 1 base from V and 11 from J, leaving 14 bases between them. This CDR3 contains 12 residues. J is TRBJ1-1 and V is TRBV20-1, with D uncertain. The TCR was taken from a human donor who had recovered from COVID-19. This specimen was CD4+ T cells from blood, cultured in vitro, taken before SARS-CoV-2 vaccination. The CDR3 bases are TGCAGTGCTAGAGTAGGGTCCGAGCAGGCTTTCTTT. Translating it yields CSARVGSEQAFF.